What follows describes a single T cell receptor beta chain. Its antigen is undetermined. Specified time point: pre-treatment baseline. The data derive from a study of blood T cell dynamics during melanoma immunotherapy. As for the study in general: Standard first-line treatment here was pembrolizumab or nivolumab plus ipilimumab in metastatic melanoma.

Study results and limitations: The study could not tell melanoma-specific clones from general immune activation.

Each sorted CD8+ T cell subset had its entire DNA loaded. The table came from immunoSEQ multiplex PCR; TCRdb's copy has only in-frame clones and leaves some out. Of roughly 4,600 clones listed, roughly 97% are singletons. Germline CDR1 and CDR2: PRHDT and FYEKMQ (reference sequence). The V gene lost 5 bases and the J gene lost 6 bases, with 14 bases spanning the gap. The CDR3 consists of 14 residues. The sample consisted of effector memory CD8+ T cells from blood, taken from a patient treated with checkpoint blockade. The sequence was obtained from a human donor with melanoma. The chain combines TRBV13 with TRBJ2-1; TRBD2 might be the D (5 bases). The CDR3 DNA is TGTGCCAGCAGCCACCCCCTCCGGGGCAATGAGCAGTTCTTC. Translated: CASSHPLRGNEQFF.